This section outlines one T cell receptor (beta chain) sequence together with its context. Its antigen is not yet known. Base qualities are not at hand, and no much larger clone is one base apart. The data originate from a study of STAT5B mutations in CD4+ large granular lymphocyte leukemia (dated by TCRdb to 2022 to 2024). Some background on the complete study: Among the healthy controls, the CDR3 'QG' motif was associated with a particular HLA allele. Flow cytometry on FACSCanto II or FACSVerse confirmed that purified fractions exceeded 95% purity among lymphocytes. TCRbeta repertoires of CD4+ T-cell large granular lymphocyte leukemia patients were compared with those of healthy blood donors. Paper-wide results and their limitations: The data were not HLA-matched, and the relatively small sample size could explain the higher clonality seen in CD4+ compared with CD8+ T-LGLL. Greater clonality appeared to be present in CD4-sorted patient repertoires than in healthy CD4+ repertoires, and the difference was retained after the putative leukemic clones were removed. Main leukemic clonotypes were private to each patient, although 20% to 30% appeared at low frequency in other patients' non-leukemic repertoires.

TCRbeta rearrangements were sequenced from genomic DNA using the immunoSEQ assay at survey resolution. As for the original processing: A lowest detectable productive clonotype frequency of 2.59 x 10-5 was observed in the TCR sequencing data. Only productive TCRbeta rearrangements, meaning sequences that were complete and in-frame, were kept for the analyses. Simpson clonality, calculated in the immunoSEQ Analyzer version 3.0, was used as the measure of sample clonality. Based on frequency, clones were grouped as very rare, small, medium, large (1-20%) or hyperexpanded (>20%). OLGA 1.2.3 estimated generation probabilities, VDJtools produced V-gene circos plots, VDJdb was queried for specificities, and GLIPH identified CDR3 motifs. TCRdb carries this immuneACCESS record with in-frame sequences only. Its versions omit some clonotypes, under half of them owing to an unresolved V gene in the studies checked, with the rest unexplained. The D gene and trimming were derived from the DNA, and the V and J assignments and clone size from that table. For this sample the table gives tens of thousands of clones, of which around 72% were detected only once. The ten largest account for 0.55% to 0.75% of the sample.

The healthy control group was made up of 30 to 45 blood donors, and the Finnish Red Cross blood service supplied their buffy coats. All TCR-sequenced material derived from peripheral blood: patient blood samples and healthy donor buffy coats. Peripheral blood mononuclear cells were isolated by Ficoll-Hypaque gradient centrifugation. CD4+ cells were purified magnetically from the buffy coats of healthy controls. The Gentra Puregene Cell and Tissue kit was used for genomic DNA extraction, and quantification was performed on a Qubit 2.0 fluorometer. This receptor was taken from a human donor in good health. The source material was CD4+ T cells from blood buffy coats.

The CDR3 protein is CASSRSGRSNTEAFF. The sequenced DNA: TGTGCCAGCAGCCGATCCGGTCGGTCGAACACTGAAGCTTTCTTT. The V and J segments used are TRBV14 and TRBJ1-1; no D gene call is confident. In the germline V gene, CDR1 corresponds to SGHDN and CDR2 to FVKESK. The germline ends are 13 bases apart after V is trimmed by 4 bases and J by 1 base. There are 15 amino acids in the CDR3, from cysteine to phenylalanine inclusive. Solely the CDR3 DNA is kept, with 45 bases framed from the first base. With the rest looked up from the reference TRBV14 and TRBJ1-1 genes rather than sequenced, the full variable domain is EAGVTQFPSHSVIEKGQTVTLRCDPISGHDNLYWYRRVMGKEIKFLLHFVKESKQDESGMPNNRFLAERTGGTYSTLKVQPAELEDSGVYFCASSRSGRSNTEAFFGQGTRLTVV.